Listed below are T cell receptor beta chains from one sample, sequenced in a study of blood T cell repertoires in COVID-19. Generated by immunoSEQ multiplex PCR, the TCRdb table keeps only in-frame clones and is missing some. Seen here are some 250,000 clones, 86% observed once, and the top ten hold around 12%. The sequenced sample was peripheral blood. The receptors come from a woman aged 25 to 45 with COVID-19, enrolled during active disease. CDR3s include the opening cysteine and the closing phenylalanine or tryptophan. Fields, in order: clone size, CDR3 length, J gene, V gene, D gene, CDR3 protein, CDR3 DNA. D genes are given only for firm matches. The size field is filled for only some rows; it gives once, few, many or a size class.

size: NA
length: 14
J: TRBJ1-1
V: TRBV6-5
D: NA
CDR3: CATLWRLMNTEAFF
DNA: TGTGCCACCCTATGGAGGCTTATGAACACTGAAGCTTTCTTT

size: NA
length: 15
J: TRBJ2-7
V: TRBV13
D: NA
CDR3: CASSSGETASYEQYF
DNA: TGTGCCAGCAGCTCCGGAGAGACAGCATCCTACGAGCAGTACTTC

size: few
length: 14
J: TRBJ1-5
V: TRBV2
D: NA
CDR3: CASSFDRRYQPQHF
DNA: TGTGCCAGCAGCTTCGACAGGAGGTATCAGCCCCAGCATTTT

size: many
length: 14
J: TRBJ1-1
V: TRBV15
D: NA
CDR3: CATSRDYGNTEAFF
DNA: TGTGCCACCAGCAGAGATTACGGTAACACTGAAGCTTTCTTT

size: few
length: 14
J: TRBJ2-7
V: TRBV5-4
D: NA
CDR3: CASSLTGLSYEQYF
DNA: TGTGCCAGCAGCTTGACAGGCCTCTCCTACGAGCAGTACTTC

size: NA
length: 16
J: TRBJ1-2
V: TRBV27
D: TRBD1
CDR3: CASSLTGASPNYGYTF
DNA: TGTGCCAGCAGTTTAACAGGGGCTTCTCCTAACTATGGCTACACCTTC

size: NA
length: 16
J: TRBJ1-2
V: TRBV5-4
D: TRBD1
CDR3: CASSLGGTGGVAGYTF
DNA: TGTGCCAGCAGCTTGGGTGGGACAGGGGGCGTTGCTGGCTACACCTTC

size: NA
length: 16
J: TRBJ1-6
V: TRBV7-2
D: NA
CDR3: CASSLGTQTVYSPLHF
DNA: TGTGCCAGCAGCTTGGGGACTCAAACCGTTTATTCACCCCTCCACTTT

size: NA
length: 15
J: TRBJ2-7
V: TRBV4-2
D: NA
CDR3: CASSQVFRQDYEQYF
DNA: TGTGCCAGCAGCCAAGTTTTCAGACAGGACTACGAGCAGTACTTC

size: NA
length: 14
J: TRBJ1-2
V: TRBV6-5
D: TRBD1
CDR3: CASTAGQGLTSYTF
DNA: TGTGCCAGCACCGCAGGACAGGGACTCACCAGCTACACCTTC

size: NA
length: 14
J: TRBJ2-3
V: TRBV30
D: TRBD1
CDR3: CAWRQGAFTDTQYF
DNA: TGTGCCTGGAGACAGGGGGCATTCACAGATACGCAGTATTTT

size: NA
length: 15
J: TRBJ2-1
V: TRBV7-9
D: TRBD2
CDR3: CASSLTSGKNNEQFF
DNA: TGTGCCAGCAGCCTGACTAGCGGGAAAAACAATGAGCAGTTCTTC

size: NA
length: 14
J: TRBJ2-7
V: TRBV6-5
D: TRBD1
CDR3: CASRTDRDAYEQYF
DNA: TGTGCCAGCAGAACCGACAGGGACGCCTACGAGCAGTACTTC

size: NA
length: 15
J: TRBJ1-5
V: TRBV19
D: TRBD1
CDR3: CASSIRTGVVQPQHF
DNA: TGTGCCAGTAGTATCCGTACAGGGGTCGTTCAGCCCCAGCATTTT

size: few
length: 15
J: TRBJ2-2
V: TRBV27
D: NA
CDR3: CASSYQGSDTGELFF
DNA: TGTGCCAGCAGTTACCAGGGTTCGGACACCGGGGAGCTGTTTTTT

size: NA
length: 15
J: TRBJ1-4
V: TRBV6-5
D: NA
CDR3: CASHGGPATNEKLFF
DNA: TGTGCCAGCCATGGGGGCCCGGCAACTAATGAAAAACTGTTTTTT

size: NA
length: 16
J: TRBJ1-2
V: TRBV27
D: NA
CDR3: CASRSLRDTFNYGYTF
DNA: TGTGCCAGCAGGTCCCTGAGGGACACCTTTAACTATGGCTACACCTTC

size: NA
length: 15
J: TRBJ2-5
V: TRBV3-1/TRBV3-2
D: NA
CDR3: CASSQGRRLQGTQYF
DNA: TGTGCCAGCAGCCAAGGTAGGCGACTGCAGGGGACCCAGTACTTC

size: NA
length: 15
J: TRBJ1-4
V: TRBV5-1
D: NA
CDR3: CASRISGATNEKLFF
DNA: TGCGCCAGCAGGATATCAGGGGCAACTAATGAAAAACTGTTTTTT

size: NA
length: 15
J: TRBJ2-1
V: TRBV6-5
D: TRBD1
CDR3: CASRFPGQGTDEQFF
DNA: TGTGCCAGCAGATTTCCGGGACAGGGCACAGATGAGCAGTTCTTC

size: NA
length: 13
J: TRBJ2-7
V: TRBV5-6
D: NA
CDR3: CASSLTGFREQYF
DNA: TGTGCCAGCAGCTTGACAGGTTTTAGGGAGCAGTACTTC